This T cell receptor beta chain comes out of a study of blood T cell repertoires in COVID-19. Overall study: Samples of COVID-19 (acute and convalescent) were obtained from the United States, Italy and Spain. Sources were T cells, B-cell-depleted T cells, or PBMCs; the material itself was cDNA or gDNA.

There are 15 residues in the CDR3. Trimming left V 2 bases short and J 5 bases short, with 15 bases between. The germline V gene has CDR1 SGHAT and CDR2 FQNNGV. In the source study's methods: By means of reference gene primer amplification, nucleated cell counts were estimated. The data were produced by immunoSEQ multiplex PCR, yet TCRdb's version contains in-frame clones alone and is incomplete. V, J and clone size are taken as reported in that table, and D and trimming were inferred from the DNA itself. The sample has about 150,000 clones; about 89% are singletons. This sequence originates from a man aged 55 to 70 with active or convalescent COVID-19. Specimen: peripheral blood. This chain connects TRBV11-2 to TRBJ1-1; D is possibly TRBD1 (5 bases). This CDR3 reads CASSLNQGVGTEAFF. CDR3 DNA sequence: TGTGCCAGCAGCTTAAATCAGGGTGTAGGGACTGAAGCTTTCTTT.